These 8 T cell receptor beta chains were all obtained from the same sample, sequenced in a study of human T cells and chemical hapten exposure. Time point indicated: pre-sensitization, week 0. Treatment described: therapeutic diphenylcyclopropenone sensitization with weekly scalp DPC. From the RACE reads, TCRdb called clonotypes with MiXCR, one entry per CDR3 protein. The data contain some 400,000 distinct CDR3 sequences, less than 6.5% of them seen just once; the ten biggest clones take up 2.5% to 3%. Material: whole blood, obtained in connection with sensitization to the hapten diphenylcyclopropenone (DPC). The receptors were gathered from a woman aged 50 to 60 with alopecia areata. Some clones in this sample may be carry-over from other donors' samples.

This clonotype was observed many times. The rearrangement joins TRBV14 to TRBJ2-7, with D perhaps TRBD1 (6 bases). CDR1 and CDR2 from the germline V gene are SGHDN and FVKESK. Trimming removed 1 base at V and 2 bases at J, with 15 bases between. This CDR3 comprises 16 residues. The CDR3 region is CASSQVSGEPPYEQYF. The CDR3 nucleotides read TGTGCCAGCAGCCAAGTTTCAGGGGAGCCCCCCTACGAGCAGTACTTC.

V usage is TRBV29-1 and J usage is TRBJ2-3; 9 bases line up with TRBD2. The ends lost 4 bases at V and 3 bases at J; junction bases unmatched: 8. The CDR3 covers 15 residues. Looked up from germline, CDR1 is SQVTM and CDR2 is ANQGSEA. The chain's CDR3 is CSVVERGVLTDTQYF. The DNA for the CDR3 is TGCAGCGTTGTGGAGCGGGGGGTGTTGACAGATACGCAGTATTTT.

This clonotype came up a few times. V usage is TRBV30 and J usage is TRBJ2-2; D remains unclear. This CDR3 is 14 amino acids long. The V end lost 4 bases, the J end lost 1 base, and 10 bases lay between the germline ends. The germline CDR1 and CDR2 sequences are GTSNPN and SVGIG (reference sequence). The CDR3: CAWTSDVNTGELFF. DNA of the CDR3: TGTGCCTGGACTTCGGACGTGAACACCGGGGAGCTGTTTTTT.

The chain combines TRBV6-2 or TRBV6-3 with TRBJ1-5; possibly TRBD1 for D (5 bases). V was shortened by 4 bases and J by 2 bases, with 15 bases between the two germline ends. Per germline, CDR1 MNHEY and CDR2 SVGEGT. The length of the CDR3 is 16 residues. The DNA of the CDR3 is TGTGCCAGCAGTTTCGTGGACATGGTGGGCAATCAGCCCCAGCATTTT. It specifies CASSFVDMVGNQPQHF.

There are a few counts of this clonotype. The V call is TRBV7-2, the J call TRBJ2-3; TRBD2 matches at 9 bases. J was trimmed by 0 bases and V by 4 bases; bases with no gene match: 8. Germline V gene lookup returns CDR1 SGHTA and CDR2 FQGNSA. This CDR3 is 17 amino acids long. CDR3 sequence: CASSSSRGGASTDTQYF. The CDR3 DNA reads TGTGCCAGCAGCTCCAGCCGCGGGGGGGCTAGCACAGATACGCAGTATTTT.

This clonotype appeared many times. The rearrangement links TRBV20-1 to TRBJ2-7; TRBD2 matches 9 bases. With V trimmed by 3 bases and J by 6 bases, 6 bases remained unmatched. Germline V lookup: CDR1 DFQATT, CDR2 SNEGSKA (reference sequence). The CDR3 spans 13 residues. Written as DNA, the CDR3 is TGCAGTGCTAGTTTGCTAGCGGGACGCGAGCAGTACTTC. Residues: CSASLLAGREQYF.

This clonotype was seen at least ten times. The chain has TRBV2 and TRBJ2-2; no clear D gene. The CDR3 loop spans 15 amino acids. The germline V gene has CDR1 SNHLY and CDR2 FYNNEI. V was trimmed by 1 base and J by 4 bases, leaving 10 bases between them. The CDR3 DNA sequence: TGTGCCAGCAGTGAAGTGGCGTCGGGCACCGGGGAGCTGTTTTTT. Translation: CASSEVASGTGELFF.

The V and J genes are TRBV20-1 and TRBJ1-2; TRBD1 agrees at 7 bases. Germline V gene sequence: CDR1 DFQATT, CDR2 SNEGSKA (reference sequence). CDR3 length: 12 residues. Trimming at V came to 3 bases and at J to 6 bases, leaving 4 bases not matched to a gene. The CDR3 loop is CSARRTGDGYTF. The CDR3 nucleotides are TGCAGTGCTAGGCGTACAGGGGATGGCTACACCTTC.